The T cell receptor beta chain described here comes from a study of blood T cell repertoires in COVID-19. At the level of the study: The United States, Italy and Spain provided the acute and convalescent COVID-19 samples. T cells, B-cell-depleted T cells, or PBMCs provided the cDNA or gDNA that served as material.

In the authors' workflow: Reference gene primers were amplified, and this amplification served to estimate nucleated cell counts. Clones were read by immunoSEQ multiplex PCR, and TCRdb kept only the in-frame ones, dropping some. V, J and clone size reflect that table, while D and trimming were determined from the DNA. The table shows approximately 350,000 clones, with 85% to 90% occurring only once. Trimming removed 5 bases from V and 1 base from J; junction bases left unmatched: 13. The CDR3 extends over 17 amino acids. Germline assignment: CDR1 LNHDA and CDR2 SQIVND (reference sequence). The sample was PBMCs or T cells enriched from blood (not recorded which). The chain couples TRBV19 to TRBJ1-1; 7 positions match TRBD1. The source of this sequence is a man younger than 30 who had recovered from COVID-19. As DNA, the CDR3 is TGTGCCAGTAGTCCCTACGACAGGGTAAATGGGAACACTGAAGCTTTCTTT. Residues: CASSPYDRVNGNTEAFF.